The 3 T cell receptor beta chains listed next were all sequenced from one sample in a study of shared clonotypes between healthy human individuals. The repertoire was sequenced with immunoSEQ multiplex PCR; TCRdb's copy has only in-frame clones and lacks some. Among about 1 million clones listed, around 74% were seen once. Sequenced: memory CD4+ T cells sorted from blood. Subset given: CD45RA-negative fraction. These receptors all stem from a man aged 18 to 29 in good health.

The CDR3 protein is CARSLPRRTSGQETQYF. The DNA of the CDR3 is TGTGCCAGAAGCTTGCCACGCCGGACTAGCGGACAAGAGACCCAGTACTTC. This chain joins TRBV5-3 and TRBJ2-5; 10 positions agree with TRBD2. TRBV5-3 is placed among ORFs of uncertain function. The junction had 8 bases not matched to a gene; V was cut back by 1 base and J by 2 bases. The CDR3 runs 17 residues.

V is TRBV28 and J is TRBJ2-7, with D possibly matching TRBD1 (6 bases). V shed 5 bases and J shed 1 base, with 15 bases lying between them. Germline assignment: CDR1 MDHEN and CDR2 SYDVKM. The CDR3 extends over 15 amino acids. The chain's CDR3 is CASSGPQGRSYEQYF. The CDR3 nucleotides read TGTGCCAGCAGTGGACCACAGGGTCGGTCCTACGAGCAGTACTTC.

The count of this clone is one. V and J are TRBV27 and TRBJ2-1, with TRBD1 matching 7 bases. Germline-derived CDR1 and CDR2 are MNHEY and SMNVEV (reference sequence). This CDR3 has 13 amino acids. V lost 6 bases to trimming and J lost 6 bases; unmatched junction nucleotides: 5. The CDR3 DNA reads as TGTGCCAGCAGGAAGGGACAGAGCAATGAGCAGTTCTTC. This translates into CASRKGQSNEQFF.